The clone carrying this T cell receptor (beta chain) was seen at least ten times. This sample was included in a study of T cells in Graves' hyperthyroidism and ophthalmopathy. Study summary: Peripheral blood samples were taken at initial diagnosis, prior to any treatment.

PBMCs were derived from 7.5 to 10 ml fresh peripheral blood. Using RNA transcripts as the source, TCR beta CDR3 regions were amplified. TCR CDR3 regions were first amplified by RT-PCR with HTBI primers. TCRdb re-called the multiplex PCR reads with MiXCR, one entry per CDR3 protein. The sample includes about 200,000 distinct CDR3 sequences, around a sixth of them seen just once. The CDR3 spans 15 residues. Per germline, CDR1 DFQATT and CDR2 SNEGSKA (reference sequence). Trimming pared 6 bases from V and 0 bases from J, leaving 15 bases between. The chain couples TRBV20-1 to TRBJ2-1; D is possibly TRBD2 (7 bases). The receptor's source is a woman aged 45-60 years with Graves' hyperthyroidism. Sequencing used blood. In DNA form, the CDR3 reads TGCAGTGCACCGCGTAGGGGGGGCTCCTACAATGAGCAGTTCTTC. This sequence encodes CSAPRRGGSYNEQFF.